These 25 T cell receptor beta chains were all obtained from the same sample, sequenced in a study of blood T cell repertoires in COVID-19. Only in-frame clones appear in the TCRdb table, and some are missing; sequencing was by immunoSEQ multiplex PCR. The repertoire holds about 360,000 clones, with more than 70% as singletons. Input material: peripheral blood. The receptor set was obtained from a man aged 25-40 years with active or convalescent COVID-19.

The rearrangement links TRBV5-7 to TRBJ2-2; possibly TRBD1 for D (5 bases). TRBV5-7 is flagged as an ORF with uncertain function. The CDR3 extends over 16 amino acids. Trimming took 0 bases from V and 0 from J, leaving 9 bases between them. CDR3 in DNA: TGTGCCAGCAGCTTGGACAGGAGTTCGAACACCGGGGAGCTGTTTTTT. It is translated as CASSLDRSSNTGELFF.

The rearrangement links TRBV5-6 to TRBJ2-3; possible D gene TRBD2, 6 bases. This CDR3 spans 18 amino acids. Germline V CDR1 and CDR2: SGHDT, YYEEEE. V gave up 1 base and J gave up 4 bases, with 22 bases separating them. Here the CDR3 DNA reads TGTGCCAGCAGCTTGATTCGGGAGCAGATAGGGTCCGCAGATACGCAGTATTTT. It specifies CASSLIREQIGSADTQYF.

This chain joins TRBV11-3 and TRBJ1-3; 8 nucleotides line up with TRBD1. Germline V gene sequence: CDR1 SGHNT, CDR2 YENEEA. V lost 7 bases, J lost 4 bases, and 3 bases stayed unmatched. This CDR3 contains 13 residues. The chain's CDR3 is CASTGQGGNTIYF. The CDR3 nucleotides are TGTGCCAGCACTGGACAGGGAGGAAACACCATATATTTT.

The chain carries TRBV27 and TRBJ2-7, with D maybe TRBD1 (6 bases). The V end lost 3 bases, the J end lost 2 bases, and 11 bases lay between the germline ends. Per germline, CDR1 MNHEY and CDR2 SMNVEV (reference sequence). This CDR3 is built from 14 residues. CDR3 bases: TGTGCCAGCAGTTTGGCACAGGGACCCTACGAGCAGTACTTC. Its protein product is CASSLAQGPYEQYF.

The CDR3 DNA reads TGTGCCTGGAGTCTGGGGAGGCACACTGAAGCTTTCTTT. Translating gives CAWSLGRHTEAFF. This chain links TRBV30 with TRBJ1-1; D not resolved. Germline CDR1 reads GTSNPN; CDR2 reads SVGIG (reference sequence). Trimming took off 2 bases at V and 3 bases at J, with 10 bases between the two ends. CDR3 length equals 13 residues.

This clone was found once. This sequence joins TRBV5-6 and TRBJ1-1; a possible D gene is TRBD1 (6 bases). Per the germline V gene, CDR1 is SGHDT and CDR2 is YYEEEE. V shed 4 bases and J shed 1 base, with 8 bases lying between them. This CDR3 has 13 residues. DNA for the CDR3: TGTGCCAGCAGCAGGACAGCGAACACTGAAGCTTTCTTT. This encodes CASSRTANTEAFF.

This clone was picked up a small number of times. This chain connects TRBV6-5 to TRBJ2-1, with 10 bases fitting TRBD1. CDR3 length: 13 residues. Germline V gene data show CDR1 as MNHEY and CDR2 as SVGAGI. Losses at the gene ends were 6 bases for V and 9 bases for J; bases not matched to a gene: 5. The CDR3 is CASSRRQGAEQFF. For the CDR3, the DNA is TGTGCCAGCAGCCGACGACAGGGGGCTGAGCAGTTCTTC.

The chain employs TRBV5-1 and TRBJ2-5, with a possible D match to TRBD1 (5 bases). Trimming cost V 0 bases and J 1 base, with 10 bases left between them. Germline CDR1 is SGHRS and CDR2 is YFSETQ. CDR3 size: 15 residues. The CDR3 bases are TGCGCCAGCAGCTTGGCAGGGCTCCCCCAAGAGACCCAGTACTTC. This gives the protein CASSLAGLPQETQYF.

This clone has a handful of counts. The chain combines TRBV5-6 with TRBJ2-5; 16 positions agree with TRBD2. The junction had 5 bases not matched to a gene; V was cut back by 5 bases and J by 1 base. The CDR3 runs 17 residues. The germline CDR1 and CDR2 sequences are SGHDT and YYEEEE. The CDR3 DNA sequence: TGTGCCAGCAGTTGGGGACTAGCGGGGGGGTCCCAAGAGACCCAGTACTTC. This encodes CASSWGLAGGSQETQYF.

The V call is TRBV18, the J call TRBJ2-7; a possible D gene is TRBD2 (5 bases). This CDR3 comprises 16 residues. CDR1 is KGHSH, CDR2 LQKENI, per germline. Trimming shortened V by 2 bases and J by 0 bases, and 14 bases separated the two germline ends. CDR3 region: CASSPGLTGNSYEQYF. The CDR3 bases are TGTGCCAGCTCACCAGGTCTGACCGGGAACTCCTACGAGCAGTACTTC.

This chain uses TRBV6-5 with TRBJ2-2; D not certain. V lost 0 bases and J lost 5, with 7 bases in between. The CDR3 length is 14 residues. Germline V gene sequence: CDR1 MNHEY, CDR2 SVGAGI. The chain's CDR3 is CASSYSTITGELFF. CDR3 sequence (DNA): TGTGCCAGCAGTTACTCGACAATTACCGGGGAGCTGTTTTTT.

V is TRBV6-1 and J is TRBJ1-5; D not resolved. The germline V and J ends were trimmed by 2 bases and 6 bases, with 5 bases remaining between them. This CDR3 region has 12 residues. Germline loops: CDR1 MNHNS, CDR2 SASEGT. CDR3 in amino acids: CASSETSQPQHF. DNA of the CDR3: TGTGCCAGCAGTGAAACCAGTCAGCCCCAGCATTTT.

The CDR3: CASKGESPLHF. The CDR3 bases are TGTGCCAGCAAGGGAGAGTCACCCCTCCACTTT. The chain uses TRBV6-6 and TRBJ1-6, with D unclear. Trimming removed 7 bases from V and 10 bases from J, with 8 bases in between. The CDR3 runs 11 residues. The germline CDR1 and CDR2 sequences are MNHNY and SVGAGI (reference sequence).

The rearrangement uses TRBV15 and TRBJ2-1; no reliable D call. V was trimmed by 1 base and J by 0 bases, leaving 13 bases between them. Germline V gene data show CDR1 as LNHNV and CDR2 as YYDKDF (reference sequence). The CDR3 sequence is 17 residues long. The CDR3 protein is CATSRGAGLSSYNEQFF. CDR3 bases: TGTGCCACCAGCAGAGGGGCCGGCCTAAGCTCCTACAATGAGCAGTTCTTC.

The CDR3 coding sequence is TGTGCCAGCAGCTCCCTAGGCTATGGCTACACCTTC. The encoded protein is CASSSLGYGYTF. The chain uses TRBV7-2 and TRBJ1-2; unclear D gene. This CDR3 region has 12 residues. The ends were cut back, 4 bases at V and 4 bases at J, with 7 bases in the middle. From germline, CDR1 is SGHTA and CDR2 FQGNSA.

The chain uses TRBV5-1 and TRBJ1-2; D gene unclear. The CDR3 extends over 15 amino acids. Trimming shortened V by 3 bases and J by 0 bases, and 12 bases separated the two germline ends. Germline loops: CDR1 SGHRS, CDR2 YFSETQ. The CDR3 region is CASSSVPGTNYGYTF. DNA for the CDR3: TGCGCCAGCAGCTCGGTTCCGGGAACTAACTATGGCTACACCTTC.

The chain recombines TRBV7-9 with TRBJ1-5; TRBD1 might be the D (6 bases). The V end was cut by 5 bases, the J end by 7 bases, with 15 bases between. The CDR3 has 14 residues. Germline lookup yields CDR1 SEHNR and CDR2 FQNEAQ (reference sequence). DNA for the CDR3: TGTGCCAGCAGCCCGGACAGTTCGAGCCAGCCCCAGCATTTT. This codes for CASSPDSSSQPQHF. Supplemented by reference TRBV7-9 and TRBJ1-5, the full variable domain reads DTGVSQNPRHKITKRGQNVTFRCDPISEHNRLYWYRQTLGQGPEFLTYFQNEAQLEKSRLLSDRFSAERPKGSFSTLEIQRTEQGDSAMYLCASSPDSSSQPQHFGDGTRLSIL.

Only one count was recorded for this clone. The chain employs TRBV7-3 and TRBJ2-2; TRBD2 aligns across 8 bases. The CDR3 sequence is 15 residues long. Trimming cost V 3 bases and J 4 bases; bases outside gene matches: 4. Germline CDR1 reads SGHTA; CDR2 reads FQGTGA. CDR3 DNA: TGTGCCAGCAGCTTCGCCCTAGCGGGCACCGGGGAGCTGTTTTTT. This codes for CASSFALAGTGELFF.

The chain has TRBV24-1 and TRBJ1-2; D uncertain. The CDR3 length is 14 residues. CDR1 is KGHDR, CDR2 SFDVKD, per germline. The ends were cut back, 4 bases at V and 8 bases at J, with 16 bases in the middle. CDR3 sequence (DNA): TGTGCCACCAGTGACCCGTCTCCCCCTCTGGGCTACACCTTC. It codes for CATSDPSPPLGYTF.

This clone was observed once. The chain carries TRBV12-3 or TRBV12-4 and TRBJ2-5; D ambiguous. V lost 6 bases to trimming and J lost 5 bases, with 10 bases between them. The CDR3 contains 12 residues. In DNA, the CDR3 is TGTGCCAGCAGAACAGATGCGGAGACCCAGTACTTC. Translated, it gives CASRTDAETQYF.

V gene TRBV28 combines with J gene TRBJ2-7; 7 bases agree with TRBD1. The CDR3 length is 14 residues. The ends lost 6 bases at V and 2 bases at J; junction bases unmatched: 7. CDR1 and CDR2 (germline): MDHEN, SYDVKM. This CDR3 is CASSAQGVAYEQYF. DNA of the CDR3: TGTGCCAGCAGCGCCCAGGGGGTTGCCTACGAGCAGTACTTC.

The rearrangement links TRBV7-9 to TRBJ2-3, with TRBD2 identical over 9 bases. Germline V gene sequence: CDR1 SEHNR, CDR2 FQNEAQ (reference sequence). The J segment lost 2 bases and the V segment lost 6 bases, leaving 9 bases of the junction unmatched. This CDR3 contains 16 residues. CDR3 nucleotide sequence: TGTGCCAGCAGTTCGAGGAGCGGGGGGTTCACAGATACGCAGTATTTT. As protein: CASSSRSGGFTDTQYF. The complete variable domain, with remaining parts taken from reference TRBV7-9 and TRBJ2-3, reads DTGVSQNPRHKITKRGQNVTFRCDPISEHNRLYWYRQTLGQGPEFLTYFQNEAQLEKSRLLSDRFSAERPKGSFSTLEIQRTEQGDSAMYLCASSSRSGGFTDTQYFGPGTRLTVL.

The chain recombines TRBV6-5 with TRBJ1-4; D uncertain. Germline CDR1 MNHEY, CDR2 SVGAGI. V dropped 8 bases and J dropped 0 bases, with 7 bases sitting between them. CDR3 size: 13 residues. The chain's CDR3 is CASRRSTNEKLFF. The DNA of the CDR3 is TGTGCCAGCCGCAGGTCAACTAATGAAAAACTGTTTTTT.

CDR3 sequence reads: CASSEGGAGTTDTQYF. Written as DNA, the CDR3 is TGTGCCAGCAGTGAAGGGGGAGCGGGGACCACAGATACGCAGTATTTT. The rearrangement links TRBV2 to TRBJ2-3; TRBD2 matches 7 bases. The CDR3 length is 16 residues. Germline values: CDR1 SNHLY, CDR2 FYNNEI. J was trimmed by 2 bases and V by 1 base; bases with no gene match: 6.

The chain links TRBV21-1 to TRBJ1-4; no check of the table's D call, TRBD1, against the DNA was made. TRBV21-1 counts as a pseudogene. The CDR3 is made up of 15 amino acids. The CDR3 loop reads CASSGHRVPNEKLFF. The DNA for the CDR3 is TGTGCCAGCAGCGGGCACAGGGTGCCTAATGAAAAACTGTTTTTT.